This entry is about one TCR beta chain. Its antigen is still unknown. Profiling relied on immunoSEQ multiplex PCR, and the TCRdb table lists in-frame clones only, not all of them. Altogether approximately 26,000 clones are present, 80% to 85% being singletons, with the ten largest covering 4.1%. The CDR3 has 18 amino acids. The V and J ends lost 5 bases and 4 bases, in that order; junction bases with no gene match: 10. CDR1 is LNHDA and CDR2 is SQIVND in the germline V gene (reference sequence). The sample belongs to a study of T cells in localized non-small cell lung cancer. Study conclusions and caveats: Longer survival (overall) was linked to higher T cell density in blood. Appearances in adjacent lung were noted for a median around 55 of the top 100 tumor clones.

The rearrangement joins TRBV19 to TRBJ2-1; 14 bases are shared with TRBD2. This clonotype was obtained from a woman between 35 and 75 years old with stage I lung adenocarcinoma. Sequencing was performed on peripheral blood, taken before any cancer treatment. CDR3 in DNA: TGTGCCAGTAGTCCGCGGACTAGCGGGGGGTCGGGTTACAATGAGCAGTTCTTC. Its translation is CASSPRTSGGSGYNEQFF.